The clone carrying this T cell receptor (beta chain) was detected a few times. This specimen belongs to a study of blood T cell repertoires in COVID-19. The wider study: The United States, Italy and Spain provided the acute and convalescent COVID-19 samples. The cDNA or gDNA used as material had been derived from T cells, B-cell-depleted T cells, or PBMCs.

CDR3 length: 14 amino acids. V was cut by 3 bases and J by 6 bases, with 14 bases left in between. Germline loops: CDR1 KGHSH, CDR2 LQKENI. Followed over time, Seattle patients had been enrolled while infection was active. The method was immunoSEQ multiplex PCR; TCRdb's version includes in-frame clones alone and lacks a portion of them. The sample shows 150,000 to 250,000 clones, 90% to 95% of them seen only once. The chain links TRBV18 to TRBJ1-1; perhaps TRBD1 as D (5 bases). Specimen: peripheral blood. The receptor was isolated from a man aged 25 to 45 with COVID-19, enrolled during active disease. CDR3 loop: CASSPGRDFAEAFF. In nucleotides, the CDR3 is TGTGCCAGCTCACCGGGCAGGGATTTCGCTGAAGCTTTCTTT.